A selection of T cell receptor beta chains follows, all from one sample in a study of PD-1 blockade in classical Hodgkin lymphoma. Method: immunoSEQ multiplex PCR; TCRdb's copy keeps in-frame clones and lacks some. Here the sample spans approximately 90,000 clones, about nine tenths being singletons. This specimen was peripheral blood mononuclear cells (PBMCs), taken before the second cycle of nivolumab. All receptors come from a human donor with classical Hodgkin lymphoma. The CDR3 runs from the conserved cysteine through the conserved F or W. The order of the fields is clone size, D gene, V gene, J gene, CDR3 DNA, CDR3 protein. The D gene is left open where the match is weak. Not every row has a clone size; where given, it reads once, few, many or a size class.

clone_size: NA
d_call: TRBD2
v_call: TRBV6-4
j_call: TRBJ2-5
cdr3_nt: TGTGCCAGCAGCGAACTAGCGGGAGACGGAGAGACCCAGTACTTC
cdr3_aa: CASSELAGDGETQYF

clone_size: NA
d_call: NA
v_call: TRBV27
j_call: TRBJ1-6
cdr3_nt: TGTGCCAGCAGTAAGGGACACTTTTCACCCCTCCACTTT
cdr3_aa: CASSKGHFSPLHF

clone_size: NA
d_call: TRBD1
v_call: TRBV18
j_call: TRBJ2-5
cdr3_nt: TGTGCCAGCTCACGACAGGGGGCGGCACGGGAGACCCAGTACTTC
cdr3_aa: CASSRQGAARETQYF

clone_size: NA
d_call: TRBD1
v_call: TRBV4-2
j_call: TRBJ2-6
cdr3_nt: TGTGCCAGCAGCCCAAGACAGGGCTCTGGGGCCAACGTCCTGACTTTC
cdr3_aa: CASSPRQGSGANVLTF

clone_size: NA
d_call: TRBD1
v_call: TRBV6-6
j_call: TRBJ1-2
cdr3_nt: TGTGCCAGCAGTTACACAGGGGGCTGGGATGGCTACACCTTC
cdr3_aa: CASSYTGGWDGYTF

clone_size: NA
d_call: NA
v_call: TRBV12-5
j_call: TRBJ2-7
cdr3_nt: TGTGCTAGTGGTTTGGGGACGCCTGACGTGTACGAGCAGTACTTC
cdr3_aa: CASGLGTPDVYEQYF

clone_size: NA
d_call: NA
v_call: TRBV29-1
j_call: TRBJ2-7
cdr3_nt: TGCAGCGTTGGAAGGGGTGGGAACTCCTACGAGCAGTACTTC
cdr3_aa: CSVGRGGNSYEQYF

clone_size: NA
d_call: NA
v_call: TRBV27
j_call: TRBJ2-3
cdr3_nt: TGTGCCAGCAGATCCACAGGAGGCTACGCAGATACGCAGTATTTT
cdr3_aa: CASRSTGGYADTQYF

clone_size: NA
d_call: NA
v_call: TRBV28
j_call: TRBJ2-7
cdr3_nt: TGTGCCAGCAGTCTCCCCGGGGCCACCACCTACGAGCAGTACTTC
cdr3_aa: CASSLPGATTYEQYF

clone_size: NA
d_call: NA
v_call: TRBV5-1
j_call: TRBJ1-3
cdr3_nt: TGCGCCAGCAGCTTGGCCCCTACAGGGTACGGAAACACCATATATTTT
cdr3_aa: CASSLAPTGYGNTIYF

clone_size: once
d_call: TRBD1
v_call: TRBV6-1
j_call: TRBJ2-1
cdr3_nt: TGTGCCAGCAGCGGGCTCCGGACAGGGGGCAATGAGCAGTTCTTC
cdr3_aa: CASSGLRTGGNEQFF

clone_size: NA
d_call: NA
v_call: TRBV11-3
j_call: TRBJ1-3
cdr3_nt: TGTGCCAGCAGCCCAGGCAGGACAGCTGGAAACACCATATATTTT
cdr3_aa: CASSPGRTAGNTIYF

clone_size: NA
d_call: NA
v_call: TRBV5-1
j_call: TRBJ2-2
cdr3_nt: TGCGCCAGCAGCCCCACCGGGGGTGACACCGGGGAGCTGTTTTTT
cdr3_aa: CASSPTGGDTGELFF

clone_size: few
d_call: NA
v_call: TRBV10-3
j_call: TRBJ1-2
cdr3_nt: TGTGCCATCAAACGGGAACTCTATGGCTACACCTTC
cdr3_aa: CAIKRELYGYTF

clone_size: NA
d_call: NA
v_call: TRBV29-1
j_call: TRBJ1-1
cdr3_nt: TGCAGCGTTGATTTATGGCGCGGTGGCCGTCTCACTGAAGCTTTCTTT
cdr3_aa: CSVDLWRGGRLTEAFF

clone_size: NA
d_call: TRBD2
v_call: TRBV11-3
j_call: TRBJ2-2
cdr3_nt: TGTGCCAGCAGCTTTCGTGTAGCGGGAGTATTCACCGGGGAGCTGTTTTTT
cdr3_aa: CASSFRVAGVFTGELFF

clone_size: NA
d_call: NA
v_call: TRBV7-9
j_call: TRBJ1-3
cdr3_nt: TGTGCCAGCAGCTTAGACGGAACTTCTGGAAACACCATATATTTT
cdr3_aa: CASSLDGTSGNTIYF

clone_size: NA
d_call: NA
v_call: TRBV7-9
j_call: TRBJ2-5
cdr3_nt: TGTGCCAGCAAAGGACTCCAAGAGACCCAGTACTTC
cdr3_aa: CASKGLQETQYF

clone_size: NA
d_call: NA
v_call: TRBV5-1
j_call: TRBJ2-7
cdr3_nt: TGCGCCAGCAGCTTGCAAGGGCGCTACGAGCAGTACTTC
cdr3_aa: CASSLQGRYEQYF

clone_size: NA
d_call: TRBD1
v_call: TRBV7-9
j_call: TRBJ2-2
cdr3_nt: TGTGCCAGCAGCCTACCTCCCGGGACAGGGACCGGGGAGCTGTTTTTT
cdr3_aa: CASSLPPGTGTGELFF

clone_size: NA
d_call: NA
v_call: TRBV19
j_call: TRBJ2-5
cdr3_nt: TGTGCCAGTAGTATAGATCAGGCCAGGGCAGAGACCCAGTACTTC
cdr3_aa: CASSIDQARAETQYF

clone_size: few
d_call: NA
v_call: TRBV29-1
j_call: TRBJ2-3
cdr3_nt: TGCAGCGTTGTTAGTACGTGGGCCACAGATACGCAGTATTTT
cdr3_aa: CSVVSTWATDTQYF

clone_size: NA
d_call: TRBD1
v_call: TRBV10-2
j_call: TRBJ1-4
cdr3_nt: TGCGCCAGCAGAAGGACAGGCGGGGAAAAACTGTTTTTT
cdr3_aa: CASRRTGGEKLFF

clone_size: NA
d_call: NA
v_call: TRBV30
j_call: TRBJ2-7
cdr3_nt: TGTGCCTGGAGTTCTCCTTTGTGGGGCCCGCTCTACGAGCAGTACTTC
cdr3_aa: CAWSSPLWGPLYEQYF

clone_size: NA
d_call: TRBD1
v_call: TRBV2
j_call: TRBJ2-7
cdr3_nt: TGTGCCAGCAGTGGGGACAGAACCTACGACGAGCAGTACTTC
cdr3_aa: CASSGDRTYDEQYF

clone_size: NA
d_call: NA
v_call: TRBV7-9
j_call: TRBJ2-1
cdr3_nt: TGTGCCAGCAGCTGGGGGGACAATGAGCAGTTCTTC
cdr3_aa: CASSWGDNEQFF

clone_size: NA
d_call: TRBD2
v_call: TRBV11-3
j_call: TRBJ2-3
cdr3_nt: TGTGCCAGCAGCTGGGGACTAGCGGGAGGAATTGATACGCAGTATTTT
cdr3_aa: CASSWGLAGGIDTQYF

clone_size: NA
d_call: TRBD2
v_call: TRBV27
j_call: TRBJ2-1
cdr3_nt: TGTGCCAGCAGTTTAGCTAGCGGTGTGAATGAGCAGTTCTTC
cdr3_aa: CASSLASGVNEQFF

clone_size: NA
d_call: NA
v_call: TRBV5-1
j_call: TRBJ2-3
cdr3_nt: TGCGCCAGCAGCTTGGCCATTGGGGACGGAGATACGCAGTATTTT
cdr3_aa: CASSLAIGDGDTQYF

clone_size: medium-sized
d_call: NA
v_call: TRBV5-5
j_call: TRBJ1-1
cdr3_nt: TGTGCCAGCAGCTTGGAGTACAGGATGTACACTGAAGCTTTCTTT
cdr3_aa: CASSLEYRMYTEAFF

clone_size: NA
d_call: TRBD1
v_call: TRBV19
j_call: TRBJ2-7
cdr3_nt: TGTGCCAGTACCCGACTGACAGGGCCCTACGAGCAGTACTTC
cdr3_aa: CASTRLTGPYEQYF

clone_size: few
d_call: NA
v_call: TRBV4-1
j_call: TRBJ1-1
cdr3_nt: TGCGCCAGCAGCCTTTTGGGGGGCGAAGCTTTCTTT
cdr3_aa: CASSLLGGEAFF

clone_size: few
d_call: NA
v_call: TRBV6-4
j_call: TRBJ2-6
cdr3_nt: TGTGCCAGCAGTGACGGGGGGCTCGGGGCCAACGTCCTGACTTTC
cdr3_aa: CASSDGGLGANVLTF

clone_size: NA
d_call: NA
v_call: TRBV28
j_call: TRBJ2-7
cdr3_nt: TGTGCCAGCAGTTTTCTAGACGGAGAGCAGTACTTC
cdr3_aa: CASSFLDGEQYF

clone_size: NA
d_call: TRBD1
v_call: TRBV6-5
j_call: TRBJ1-2
cdr3_nt: TGTGCCAGCACCGGACAGGGGAACGGCTACACCTTC
cdr3_aa: CASTGQGNGYTF

clone_size: NA
d_call: NA
v_call: TRBV10-3
j_call: TRBJ2-7
cdr3_nt: TGTGCCATCAGCCAATCGGGACAAGACTACGAGCAGTACTTC
cdr3_aa: CAISQSGQDYEQYF

clone_size: NA
d_call: NA
v_call: TRBV28
j_call: TRBJ1-5
cdr3_nt: TGTGCCAGCAGTTCTCTAATATTTAGCAATCAGCCCCAGCATTTT
cdr3_aa: CASSSLIFSNQPQHF

clone_size: once
d_call: NA
v_call: TRBV6-1
j_call: TRBJ1-4
cdr3_nt: TGTGCCAGCAGTGACTTCGCAGGGGAGGCCGAAAAACTGTTTTTT
cdr3_aa: CASSDFAGEAEKLFF

clone_size: NA
d_call: NA
v_call: TRBV13
j_call: TRBJ2-1
cdr3_nt: TGTGCCAGCAGCTTAGTTGTTAGCGACGATGAGCAGTTCTTC
cdr3_aa: CASSLVVSDDEQFF

clone_size: NA
d_call: TRBD1
v_call: TRBV2
j_call: TRBJ2-5
cdr3_nt: TGTGCCAGCGGACAGGGTGGCGAGACCCAGTACTTC
cdr3_aa: CASGQGGETQYF

clone_size: NA
d_call: NA
v_call: TRBV27
j_call: TRBJ2-7
cdr3_nt: TGTGCCAGCAGTTTATCCCAGGGGAGCTACGAGCAGTACTTC
cdr3_aa: CASSLSQGSYEQYF

clone_size: NA
d_call: NA
v_call: TRBV28
j_call: TRBJ1-3
cdr3_nt: TGTGCCAGCAGTTTCAAGGGACCTGGAAACACCATATATTTT
cdr3_aa: CASSFKGPGNTIYF

clone_size: NA
d_call: TRBD2
v_call: TRBV10-2
j_call: TRBJ2-7
cdr3_nt: TGCGCCAGCAGCACGCCGGGACTAGCAACGAGTTTTGGGTACGAGCAGTACTTC
cdr3_aa: CASSTPGLATSFGYEQYF

clone_size: NA
d_call: NA
v_call: TRBV29-1
j_call: TRBJ2-5
cdr3_nt: TGCAGCGTGGAAGGGGCGACTCAAGAGACCCAGTACTTC
cdr3_aa: CSVEGATQETQYF

clone_size: NA
d_call: TRBD1
v_call: TRBV5-1
j_call: TRBJ2-7
cdr3_nt: TGCGCCAGCAGCTTTGGACCCCAGACAGGGTCCTACGAGCAGTACTTC
cdr3_aa: CASSFGPQTGSYEQYF

clone_size: NA
d_call: NA
v_call: TRBV29-1
j_call: TRBJ2-7
cdr3_nt: TGCAGCGCCCGGGTCACGACAGACTACGAGCAGTACTTC
cdr3_aa: CSARVTTDYEQYF

clone_size: NA
d_call: NA
v_call: TRBV11-2
j_call: TRBJ1-2
cdr3_nt: TGTGCCAGCAGCTTAGATGAGGGGCGCGGCTATGGCTACACCTTC
cdr3_aa: CASSLDEGRGYGYTF

clone_size: NA
d_call: NA
v_call: TRBV9
j_call: TRBJ1-3
cdr3_nt: TGTGCCAGCAGCGTATCTGGAAACACCATATATTTT
cdr3_aa: CASSVSGNTIYF

clone_size: NA
d_call: NA
v_call: TRBV7-9
j_call: TRBJ1-1
cdr3_nt: TGTGCCAGCAGCTTTTCAGGGGCGGCGCACACTGAAGCTTTCTTT
cdr3_aa: CASSFSGAAHTEAFF

clone_size: NA
d_call: NA
v_call: TRBV7-8
j_call: TRBJ2-7
cdr3_nt: TGTGCCAGCAGCTTAGTCGATATTCGGGGGCGCGAGCAGTACTTC
cdr3_aa: CASSLVDIRGREQYF

clone_size: NA
d_call: NA
v_call: TRBV6-5
j_call: TRBJ2-7
cdr3_nt: TGTTTTCTTGTAGCGGAAAAACCCTACGAGCAGTACTTC
cdr3_aa: CFLVAEKPYEQYF

clone_size: NA
d_call: TRBD1
v_call: TRBV6-6
j_call: TRBJ1-4
cdr3_nt: TGTGCCAGCAGCCCCCGACAGGGGCTGAATGAAAAACTGTTTTTT
cdr3_aa: CASSPRQGLNEKLFF

clone_size: NA
d_call: TRBD1
v_call: TRBV6-1
j_call: TRBJ2-3
cdr3_nt: TGTGCCAGCAGTGGGACAGGGAGTCTCGCAGATACGCAGTATTTT
cdr3_aa: CASSGTGSLADTQYF